This TCR beta chain was sequenced for a study of cytomegalovirus exposure and HLA in healthy donors. Overall study: As an earlier analysis found, some 180 million T cells yielded 90 million to 140 million unique TCR beta sequences. The study, taken as a whole, reports: When a later analysis compared HLA-associated TCR beta chains with equally common others, the HLA-associated chains turned out to be more clonally expanded and to have lower generation probabilities. Reportedly, cytomegalovirus status was diagnosed with high sensitivity and specificity.

There are 17 residues in the CDR3. Germline assignment: CDR1 LNHDA and CDR2 SQIVND (reference sequence). The ends were cut back, 2 bases at V and 6 bases at J, with 20 bases in the middle. The PCR had 60 Vbeta and 13 Jbeta primers. Clones were sequenced by immunoSEQ multiplex PCR, and TCRdb holds only the in-frame ones, with some missing. The sample has approximately 150,000 clones, about four fifths seen once. In the case of this clone: The antigen is not known.

The chain is built from TRBV19 and TRBJ1-5; D remains unclear. The sequenced sample was PBMCs. This receptor was identified in a woman in her 40s in good health and CMV-seropositive. CDR3 protein: CASSIIVFGLGGQPQHF. The CDR3, as DNA: TGTGCCAGTAGTATAATTGTTTTTGGACTGGGCGGTCAGCCCCAGCATTTT.